What follows describes a single T cell receptor (beta chain). Its target antigen remains unknown. The record has no base qualities; no much larger clone is one base away. The entry originates in a study of control samples from healthy donors and cancer patients (dated by TCRdb to 2020 to 2022). The method behind the library was the immunoSEQ multiplex PCR assay. Not all clones reach the TCRdb copy of this immuneACCESS table, which keeps in-frame sequences only. Checked studies attribute under half of the gap to unresolved V genes and leave the rest unexplained. The sample data list about 120,000 clones, and roughly 90% of these were observed just once. Jointly, the top ten make up about two fifths of the sample. The CDR3 runs 15 residues from the cysteine to the phenylalanine. Only CDR3 DNA remains: 45 bases, in frame from the first base. V is pared back by 3 bases and J by 0 bases, with 12 bases lying between the germline termini. The germline V gene (reference sequence) gives CDR1 as LNHDA and CDR2 as SQIVND.

Rearrangement joined TRBV19 to TRBJ2-7; the D gene is perhaps TRBD2, from 5 matching bases. This sequence was found in a middle-aged man in good health. Specimen: blood. The bases read TGTGCCAGTAGTATTAGACGGGAAGCCTCCTACGAGCAGTACTTC. It translates to CASSIRREASYEQYF.